The T cell receptor (beta chain) under discussion was sequenced for a study of cytomegalovirus exposure and HLA in healthy donors. The wider study: Assignment to the Caucasian-associated ancestry cluster applied to approximately 80% of the approximately 360 genotyped donors.

Notes on the study in general: Testing in vitro showed a few CMV-associated chains specific for CMV antigens. Per a later analysis, HLA-associated TCR beta chains showed more clonal expansion than other, equally common TCR beta chains.

The PCR made use of 60 Vbeta and 13 Jbeta primers. Here immunoSEQ multiplex PCR was the method, and the copy in TCRdb shows in-frame clones only, minus some. Of fewer than 120,000 clones detected, 60% to 85% appear once; the ten largest clones hold around 3%. As concerns this clone: The antigen is undetermined.

This CDR3 has 16 residues. V lost 4 bases, J lost 5 bases, and 21 bases lay in between. Germline V gene sequence: CDR1 LGHNT, CDR2 FRNRAP. The TCR originated in a woman aged 55-70 years in good health and CMV-seropositive. Sequenced: PBMCs. J is TRBJ2-7 and V is TRBV12-5, with D perhaps TRBD2 (6 bases). The CDR3 coding sequence is TGTGCTAGTGGTTCGCCGGGGCGGAGGGGTATCAACGAGCAGTACTTC. Its protein product is CASGSPGRRGINEQYF.